This T cell receptor beta chain appears in the sequencing data of a study of regulatory T cells in long-lasting Graves disease. CDR1 SGHTA and CDR2 FQGNSA come from the germline V gene. The CDR3 sequence is 13 residues long. The V end was cut by 5 bases, the J end by 6 bases, with 11 bases between. Time point described: newly diagnosed GD, antithyroid drugs for less than 3 months. PBMC RNA was the source of the TCR library. Sequencing libraries for TCR beta were prepared with iRepertoire HTBI primers and Arm-PCR of CDR3 regions. TCRdb reprocessed the multiplex PCR reads via MiXCR and lists one record per CDR3 protein. The table records 450,000 to 700,000 distinct CDR3 sequences, approximately 13% of them present only once. This clonotype has ten or more counts. These same data were also listed under a study on T cells in Graves' hyperthyroidism and ophthalmopathy.

The J gene is TRBJ2-1, the V gene TRBV7-2, with D unresolved. The sample in question was peripheral blood mononuclear cells (PBMCs), obtained at new diagnosis, from a patient treated with antithyroid drugs. The source is a man between 25 and 39 years old with Graves disease. In DNA, the CDR3 is TGTGCCAGCAGCCCAGACCCAATCAATGAGCAGTTCTTC. This encodes CASSPDPINEQFF.